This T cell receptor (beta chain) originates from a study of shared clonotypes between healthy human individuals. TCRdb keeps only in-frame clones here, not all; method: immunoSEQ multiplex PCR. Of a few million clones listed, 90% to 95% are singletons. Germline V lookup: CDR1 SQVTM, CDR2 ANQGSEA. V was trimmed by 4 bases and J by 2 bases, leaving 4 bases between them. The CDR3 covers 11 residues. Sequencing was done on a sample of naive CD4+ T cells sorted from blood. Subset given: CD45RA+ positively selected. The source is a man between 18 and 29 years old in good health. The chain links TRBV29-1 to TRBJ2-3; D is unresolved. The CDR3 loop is CSVATTDTQYF. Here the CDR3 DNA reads TGCAGCGTTGCCACCACAGATACGCAGTATTTT.